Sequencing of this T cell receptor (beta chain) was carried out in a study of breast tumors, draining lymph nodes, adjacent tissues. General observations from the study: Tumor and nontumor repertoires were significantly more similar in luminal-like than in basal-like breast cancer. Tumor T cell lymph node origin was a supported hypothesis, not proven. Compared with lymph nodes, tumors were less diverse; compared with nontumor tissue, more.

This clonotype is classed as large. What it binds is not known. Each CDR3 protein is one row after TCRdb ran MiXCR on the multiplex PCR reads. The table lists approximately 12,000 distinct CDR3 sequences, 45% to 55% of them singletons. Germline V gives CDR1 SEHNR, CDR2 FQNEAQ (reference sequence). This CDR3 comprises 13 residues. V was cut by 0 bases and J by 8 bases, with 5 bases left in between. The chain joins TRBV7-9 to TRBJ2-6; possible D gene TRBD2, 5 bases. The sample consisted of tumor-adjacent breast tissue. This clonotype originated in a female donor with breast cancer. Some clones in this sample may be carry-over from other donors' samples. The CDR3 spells CASSLAGTNVLTF. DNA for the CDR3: TGTGCCAGCAGCTTAGCCGGGACCAACGTCCTGACTTTC.